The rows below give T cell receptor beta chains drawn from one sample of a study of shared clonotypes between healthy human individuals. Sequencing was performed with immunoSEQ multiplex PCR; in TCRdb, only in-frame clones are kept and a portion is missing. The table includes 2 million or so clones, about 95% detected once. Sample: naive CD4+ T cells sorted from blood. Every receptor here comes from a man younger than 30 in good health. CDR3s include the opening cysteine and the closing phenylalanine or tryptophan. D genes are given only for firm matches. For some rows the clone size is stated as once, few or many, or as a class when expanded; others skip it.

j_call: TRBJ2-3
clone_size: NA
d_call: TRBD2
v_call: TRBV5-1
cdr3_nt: TGCGCCAGCAGCTTTGCAGCGGGGGTCGGCACAGATACGCAGTATTTT
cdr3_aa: CASSFAAGVGTDTQYF

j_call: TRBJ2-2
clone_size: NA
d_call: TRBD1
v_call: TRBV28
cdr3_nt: TGTGCCAGCCGACAGGGGGCCGGCACCGGGGAGCTGTTTTTT
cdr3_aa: CASRQGAGTGELFF

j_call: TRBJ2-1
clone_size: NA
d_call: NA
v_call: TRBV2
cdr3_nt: TGTGCCAGCAGCCCTTCCCTGGACAGTAAAACGGGGTTCTTC
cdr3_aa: CASSPSLDSKTGFF

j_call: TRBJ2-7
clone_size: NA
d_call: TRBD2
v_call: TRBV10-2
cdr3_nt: TGCGCCAGCAGCGATGGACTAGTCAGACGCTACGAGCAGTACTTC
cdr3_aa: CASSDGLVRRYEQYF

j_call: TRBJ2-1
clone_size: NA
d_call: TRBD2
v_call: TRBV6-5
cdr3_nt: TGTGCCAGCAGTTACCGGAAAGGGAGGGAAGATGAGCAGTTCTTC
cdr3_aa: CASSYRKGREDEQFF

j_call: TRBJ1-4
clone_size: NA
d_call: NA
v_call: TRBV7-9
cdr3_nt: TGTGCCAGCAGCTCCCGACCCTGGGGGAATGAAAAACTGTTTTTT
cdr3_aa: CASSSRPWGNEKLFF

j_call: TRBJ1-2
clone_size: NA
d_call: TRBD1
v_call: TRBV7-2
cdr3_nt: TGTGCCAGCAGCTCCCGACAGGGAATGGACTACACCTTC
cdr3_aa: CASSSRQGMDYTF

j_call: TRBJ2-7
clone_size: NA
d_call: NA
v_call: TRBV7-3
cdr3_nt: TGTGCCAGCAGCTCCCTAGGGGGTGCGGGCGAGCAGTACTTC
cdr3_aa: CASSSLGGAGEQYF

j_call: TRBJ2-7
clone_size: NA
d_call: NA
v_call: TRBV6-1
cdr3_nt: TGTGCCAGCGGGGACCGACTCTCCTACGAGCAGTACTTC
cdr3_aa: CASGDRLSYEQYF

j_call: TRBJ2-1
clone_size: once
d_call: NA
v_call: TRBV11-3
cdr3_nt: TGTGCCAGCAGCTTAGGCCGTGAGAATGAGCAGTTCTTC
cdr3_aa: CASSLGRENEQFF

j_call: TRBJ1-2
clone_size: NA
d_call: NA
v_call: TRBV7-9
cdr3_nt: TGTGCCAGCAGCCTCTCCGGGGGTAACTATGGCTACACCTTC
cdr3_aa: CASSLSGGNYGYTF

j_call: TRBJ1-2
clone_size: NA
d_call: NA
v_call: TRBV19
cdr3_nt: TGTGCCAGTGGAGTAAATGGCTACACCTTC
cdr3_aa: CASGVNGYTF

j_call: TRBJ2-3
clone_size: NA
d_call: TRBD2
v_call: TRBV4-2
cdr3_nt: TGTGCCAGCAGCCAAGAGGCGACGACTAGCCATAACCAGCAGTATTTT
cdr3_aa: CASSQEATTSHNQQYF

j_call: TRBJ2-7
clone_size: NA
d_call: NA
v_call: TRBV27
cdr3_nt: TGTGCCAGCAGTCCCAGGGCAGCTAGCTACGAGCAGTACTTC
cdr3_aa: CASSPRAASYEQYF